What follows are 13 T cell receptor beta chains derived from one specimen sequenced in a study of cytomegalovirus exposure and HLA in healthy donors. The PCR employed 60 Vbeta primers together with 13 Jbeta primers. Here immunoSEQ multiplex PCR was the method, and the copy in TCRdb shows in-frame clones only, minus some. The sample lists 150,000 or so clones, over 60% occurring once. The sequenced material came from PBMCs. These TCRs come from a woman under 30 in good health and CMV-seronegative.

This clone was seen a single time. The chain links TRBV18 to TRBJ1-5; 9 nucleotides match TRBD1. This CDR3 contains 14 residues. The ends lost 3 bases at V and 10 bases at J; junction bases unmatched: 7. CDR1 KGHSH and CDR2 LQKENI come from the germline V gene. CDR3 protein: CASSPQGQGGPQHF. The CDR3 coding sequence is TGTGCCAGCTCACCCCAGGGACAGGGAGGCCCCCAGCATTTT.

The CDR3, as DNA: TGCGCCAGCAGCCGGACAGGGGTAGAGACCCAGTACTTC. Its translation is CASSRTGVETQYF. The genes are TRBV4-1 and TRBJ2-5; 9 nucleotides match TRBD1. The CDR3 is made up of 13 amino acids. Germline CDR1 reads MGHRA; CDR2 reads YSYEKL. V trimming: 4 bases; J trimming: 4 bases; junction bases outside the gene matches: 1.

The CDR3 loop reads CASSFSGTAFNTEAFF. CDR3 in DNA: TGTGCCAGCAGCTTCTCCGGGACAGCATTTAACACTGAAGCTTTCTTT. This sequence joins TRBV7-2 and TRBJ1-1, with 7 bases matching TRBD1. The CDR3 extends over 16 amino acids. Germline-derived CDR1 and CDR2 are SGHTA and FQGNSA. V trimming: 3 bases; J trimming: 2 bases; junction bases outside the gene matches: 9.

The rearrangement links TRBV28 to TRBJ1-4, with D maybe TRBD1 (6 bases). Germline V lookup: CDR1 MDHEN, CDR2 SYDVKM. The CDR3 contains 17 residues. Trimming took 3 bases from V and 8 from J, leaving 22 bases between them. DNA for the CDR3: TGTGCCAGCAGTTTGACCCCTTTCGGGACAAGATACGAAAAACTGTTTTTT. Its translation: CASSLTPFGTRYEKLFF.

The gene calls are TRBV9 and TRBJ2-3; D is uncertain. CDR3 length equals 12 residues. Germline V gene data show CDR1 as SGDLS and CDR2 as YYNGEE. V was clipped by 3 bases and J by 2 bases, with 4 bases between them. The chain's CDR3 is CASSAYTDTQYF. The CDR3 nucleotides are TGTGCCAGCAGCGCCTACACAGATACGCAGTATTTT.

The chain couples TRBV6-5 to TRBJ1-2; D gene unclear. The CDR3 is made up of 15 amino acids. The germline V gene encodes CDR1 MNHEY and CDR2 SVGAGI. Between the trimmed V and J ends, which lost 0 bases and 5 bases, there was a span of 13 bases. The CDR3 is CASSYSTIVWYGYTF. The CDR3 coding sequence is TGTGCCAGCAGTTACTCGACTATTGTTTGGTATGGCTACACCTTC.

This chain joins TRBV7-8 and TRBJ1-6; weak D call: TRBD1 (6 bases). This CDR3 has 14 amino acids. Germline CDR1 and CDR2: SGHVS and FQNEAQ. The V gene lost 5 bases and the J gene lost 7 bases, with 12 bases spanning the gap. This CDR3 reads CASSLRDTNSPLHF. The CDR3 region has the DNA TGTGCCAGCAGCCTCCGGGACACCAATTCACCCCTCCACTTT. Based on the CDR3 plus reference TRBV7-8 and TRBJ1-6, the full variable domain is GAGVSQSPRYKVAKRGQDVALRCDPISGHVSLFWYQQALGQGPEFLTYFQNEAQLDKSGLPSDRFFAERPEGSVSTLKIQRTQQEDSAVYLCASSLRDTNSPLHFGNGTRLTVT.

This clone was seen just once. CDR3 sequence reads: CASSARDSYPVRLRNEQYF. DNA of the CDR3: TGCGCCAGCAGCGCACGGGACTCCTACCCAGTTCGCCTAAGAAACGAGCAGTACTTC. The chain carries TRBV5-1 and TRBJ2-7, with a tentative D call TRBD2 (6 bases). From germline, CDR1 is SGHRS and CDR2 YFSETQ. V lost 4 bases, J lost 5 bases, and 31 bases lay in between. The CDR3 is made up of 19 amino acids.

The CDR3 DNA follows: TGTGCCAGCAGCCCTTTCTACGAGCAGTACTTC. This sequence encodes CASSPFYEQYF. This chain uses TRBV28 with TRBJ2-7; unclear D gene. The CDR3 covers 11 residues. Germline V CDR1 and CDR2: MDHEN, SYDVKM. The V end lost 6 bases, the J end lost 3 bases, and 6 bases lay between the germline ends.

The rearrangement links TRBV10-3 to TRBJ1-1; TRBD1 is a possible D gene (5 bases). This CDR3 has 14 residues. The V gene's germline CDR1 is ENHRY and CDR2 SYGVKD. Trimming removed 5 bases at V and 0 bases at J, with 10 bases between. In nucleotides, the CDR3 is TGTGCCATCAGTCGACAGAGTATGAACACTGAAGCTTTCTTT. This encodes CAISRQSMNTEAFF.

The chain uses TRBV5-1 and TRBJ1-1; TRBD1 matches 11 bases. V shed 4 bases and J 5 bases; nucleotides not matched to a gene: 4. This CDR3 region has 14 residues. Germline CDR1 is SGHRS and CDR2 is YFSETQ. The CDR3 coding sequence is TGCGCCAGCAGCCTCGGGACAGGGGGGACTGAAGCTTTCTTT. Translating gives CASSLGTGGTEAFF. Complete variable domain (other parts from reference TRBV5-1 and TRBJ1-1): KAGVTQTPRYLIKTRGQQVTLSCSPISGHRSVSWYQQTPGQGLQFLFEYFSETQRNKGNFPGRFSGRQFSNSRSEMNVSTLELGDSALYLCASSLGTGGTEAFFGQGTRLTVV.

The CDR3 bases are TGTGCCAGCTCACCAAGGACAGGGGTTCGTGAAAAACTGTTTTTT. Its protein product is CASSPRTGVREKLFF. This rearrangement joins TRBV18 to TRBJ1-4; 9 positions match TRBD1. This CDR3 region has 15 residues. The J segment lost 7 bases and the V segment lost 2 bases, leaving 5 bases of the junction unmatched. In germline, CDR1 is KGHSH, CDR2 LQKENI.

The chain combines TRBV7-8 with TRBJ2-1, with 12 nucleotides matching TRBD2. The CDR3 is 18 amino acids. Germline trimming cut 4 bases from V and 2 bases from J; bases unmatched to any gene: 9. CDR1 and CDR2 (germline): SGHVS, FQNEAQ. CDR3 DNA sequence: TGTGCCAGCAGCTCTGGGTCTAGCGGGGGGGGCACCTACAATGAGCAGTTCTTC. Protein: CASSSGSSGGGTYNEQFF.